A selection of T cell receptor beta chains follows, all from one sample in a study of blood T cell repertoires in COVID-19. The protocol was immunoSEQ multiplex PCR, while the TCRdb copy is restricted to in-frame clones and leaves out a portion. In the table there are fewer than 500,000 clones, just over 85% of which are singletons. The specimen sequenced was peripheral blood. Every receptor here comes from a woman aged 25 to 39 with active or convalescent COVID-19. The conserved cysteine and the conserved F or W are not part of the CDR3 here.

v_gene	j_gene	CDR3aa
TRBV19	TRBJ2-7	ASSISGGRASYEQY
TRBV5-8	TRBJ1-5	ASATGSNQPQH
TRBV19	TRBJ2-5	ASSILAGIETQY
TRBV6-4	TRBJ2-7	ASSDFPRLARKLLEQY
TRBV4-1	TRBJ2-7	ASSQRDSTYEQY
TRBV13	TRBJ2-5	ASSPPRAEGYGTQY
TRBV4-1	TRBJ1-5	ASSQGGAFNQPQH
TRBV7-9	TRBJ1-6	ASSLTGERSPLH
TRBV5-5	TRBJ2-1	ASSLDSYNEQF
TRBV27	TRBJ1-2	ASSLDRANYGYT
TRBV5-1	TRBJ1-1	ASSFQGQGSVNTEAF
TRBV2	TRBJ1-1	ASSEQGATLTEAF
TRBV3-1/TRBV3-2	TRBJ1-1	ASSPTPRGNTEAF
TRBV29-1	TRBJ2-3	SADREGADTQY
TRBV13	TRBJ2-3	ASKLAGEDTQY
TRBV21-1	TRBJ2-3	ASSIKREGRADTQY
TRBV9	TRBJ1-2	ASSVGLYGYT
TRBV11-2	TRBJ2-1	ASSLEGGWFNEQF
TRBV28	TRBJ1-2	ASRRRTAFYGYT
TRBV6-1	TRBJ1-6	ASSEAGGDNSPLH
TRBV3-1/TRBV3-2	TRBJ1-1	ASSQGWAGAF
TRBV5-1	TRBJ2-2	ASSNLNTGELF
TRBV30	TRBJ2-1	AWSGDSNEQF
TRBV19	TRBJ1-1	ASSIEGSLNTEAF
TRBV6-6	TRBJ2-1	ASSYSTNEQF
TRBV18	TRBJ2-7	ASSPLGLQGEQY
TRBV5-1	TRBJ2-1	ASSLLGASNNEQF
TRBV6-4	TRBJ2-3	ASSDSGSTDTQY
TRBV7-2	TRBJ1-6	ASSITGGINSPLH
TRBV6-4	TRBJ2-3	ASSDKLGGADTQY
TRBV6-4	TRBJ2-1	ASSPGTSEYNEQF
TRBV2	TRBJ1-5	ASTPLQGTGNQPQH
TRBV19	TRBJ1-4	ASSIASGEKLF
TRBV14	TRBJ1-1	ASSQDRSGTEAF
TRBV4-1	TRBJ1-2	ASSLQQGPGYGYT
TRBV5-1	TRBJ2-3	ASSSGGPGTDTQY
TRBV7-8	TRBJ1-1	ASSPSVVSGTEAF
TRBV2	TRBJ2-1	ASSEFLAVGNEQF
TRBV5-8	TRBJ2-1	ASRFYVANEQF
TRBV12-3/TRBV12-4	TRBJ1-2	ASSPSNYGYT
TRBV5-4	TRBJ1-2	ASSRDSLYGYT
TRBV3-1/TRBV3-2	TRBJ2-1	ASSPRTTNEQF
TRBV19	TRBJ2-1	ASSIVRAGDKNEQF
TRBV6-5	TRBJ1-2	ASTTLLDYGYT
TRBV7-2	TRBJ2-7	ASSLGVSGRFYEQY
TRBV6-1	TRBJ1-2	ASSELRTGGIGDGYT
TRBV19	TRBJ1-4	ASSIISPTATTNEKLF
TRBV4-1	TRBJ1-2	ASSHRDRVPGYGYT
TRBV20-1	TRBJ2-1	SASAGTSLGDEQF
TRBV5-1	TRBJ1-2	ASNTGAGGNYGYT
TRBV5-1	TRBJ2-2	ASSLQGSTGELF
TRBV7-2	TRBJ1-1	ASSLLNGGTEAF
TRBV7-2	TRBJ1-4	ASSLGGGIVGEKLF
TRBV5-1	TRBJ2-1	ASSFGGRDHNEQF